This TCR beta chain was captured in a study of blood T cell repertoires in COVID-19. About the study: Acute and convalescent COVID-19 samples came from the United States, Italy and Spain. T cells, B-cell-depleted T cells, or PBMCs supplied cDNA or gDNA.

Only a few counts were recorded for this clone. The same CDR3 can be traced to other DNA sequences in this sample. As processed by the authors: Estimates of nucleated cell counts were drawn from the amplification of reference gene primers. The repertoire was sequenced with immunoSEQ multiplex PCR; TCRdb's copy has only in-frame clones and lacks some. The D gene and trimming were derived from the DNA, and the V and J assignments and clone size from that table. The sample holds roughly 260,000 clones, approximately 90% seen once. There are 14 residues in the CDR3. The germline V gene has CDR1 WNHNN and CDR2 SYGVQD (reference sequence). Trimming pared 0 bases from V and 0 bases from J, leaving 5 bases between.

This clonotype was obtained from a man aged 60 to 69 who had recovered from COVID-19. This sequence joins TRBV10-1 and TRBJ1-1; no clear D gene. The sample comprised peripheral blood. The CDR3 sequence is CASSESRVNTEAFF. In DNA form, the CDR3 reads TGCGCCAGCAGTGAGTCTCGGGTGAACACTGAAGCTTTCTTT.